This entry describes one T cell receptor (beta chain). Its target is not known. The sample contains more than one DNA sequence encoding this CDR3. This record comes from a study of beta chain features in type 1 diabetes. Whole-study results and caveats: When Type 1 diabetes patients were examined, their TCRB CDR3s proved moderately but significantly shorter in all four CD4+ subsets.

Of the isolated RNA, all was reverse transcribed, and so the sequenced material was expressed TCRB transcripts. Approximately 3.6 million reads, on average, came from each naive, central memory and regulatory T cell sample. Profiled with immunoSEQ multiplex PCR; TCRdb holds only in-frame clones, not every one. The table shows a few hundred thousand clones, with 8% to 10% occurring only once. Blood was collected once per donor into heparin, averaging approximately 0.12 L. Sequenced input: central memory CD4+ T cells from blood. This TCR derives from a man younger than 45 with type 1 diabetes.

The CDR3 sequence: CASSPTGLQETQYF. DNA of the CDR3: TGTGCCAGCAGCCCGACAGGGCTACAAGAGACCCAGTACTTC. The chain combines TRBV7-3 with TRBJ2-5, with 7 bases lining up with TRBD1. This CDR3 region has 14 residues. Germline values: CDR1 SGHTA, CDR2 FQGTGA. V lost 5 bases to trimming and J lost 2 bases; unmatched junction nucleotides: 5.